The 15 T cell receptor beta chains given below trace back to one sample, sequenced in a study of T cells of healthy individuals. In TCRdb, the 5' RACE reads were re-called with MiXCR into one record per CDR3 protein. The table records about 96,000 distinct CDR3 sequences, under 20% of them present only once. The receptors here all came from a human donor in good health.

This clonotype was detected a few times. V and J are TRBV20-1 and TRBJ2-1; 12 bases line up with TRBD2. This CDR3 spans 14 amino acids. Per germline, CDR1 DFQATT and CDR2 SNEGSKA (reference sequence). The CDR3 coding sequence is TGCAGCGAGACCGGACTAGCGGGATTTAGAGGGCAGTTCTTC. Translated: CSETGLAGFRGQFF.

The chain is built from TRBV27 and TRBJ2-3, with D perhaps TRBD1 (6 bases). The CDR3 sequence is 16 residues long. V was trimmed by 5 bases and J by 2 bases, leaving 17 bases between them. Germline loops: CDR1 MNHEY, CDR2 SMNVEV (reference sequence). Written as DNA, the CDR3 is TGTGCCAGCAGTCCCCGCAGGGGCGGTTACACAGATACGCAGTATTTT. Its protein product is CASSPRRGGYTDTQYF.

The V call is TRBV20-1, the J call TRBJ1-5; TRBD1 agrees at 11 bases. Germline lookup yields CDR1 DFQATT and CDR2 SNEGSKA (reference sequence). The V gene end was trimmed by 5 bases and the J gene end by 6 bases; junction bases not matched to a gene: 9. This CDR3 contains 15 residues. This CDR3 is CSALDGQGASQPQHF. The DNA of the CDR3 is TGCAGTGCTCTTGACGGACAGGGGGCAAGTCAGCCCCAGCATTTT.

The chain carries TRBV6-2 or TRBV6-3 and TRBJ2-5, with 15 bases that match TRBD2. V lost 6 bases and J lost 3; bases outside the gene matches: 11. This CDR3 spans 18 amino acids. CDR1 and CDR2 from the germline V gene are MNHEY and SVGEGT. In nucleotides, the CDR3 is TGTGCCAGCAGACGGACTAGCGGGGGGGTCTGGGGAGAAGAGACCCAGTACTTC. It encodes CASRRTSGGVWGEETQYF.

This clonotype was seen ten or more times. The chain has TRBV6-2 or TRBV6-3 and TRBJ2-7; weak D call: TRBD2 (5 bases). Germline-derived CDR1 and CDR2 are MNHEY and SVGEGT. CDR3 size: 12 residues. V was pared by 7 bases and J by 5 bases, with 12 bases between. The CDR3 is CASTRRNDEQYF. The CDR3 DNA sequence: TGTGCCAGCACTCGGAGGAACGACGAGCAGTACTTC.

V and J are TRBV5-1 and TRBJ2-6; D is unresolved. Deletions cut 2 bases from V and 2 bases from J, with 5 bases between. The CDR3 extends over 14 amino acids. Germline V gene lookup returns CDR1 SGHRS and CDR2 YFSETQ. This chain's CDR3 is CASSFDPGANVLTF. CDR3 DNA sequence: TGCGCCAGCAGCTTTGATCCTGGGGCCAACGTCCTGACTTTC.

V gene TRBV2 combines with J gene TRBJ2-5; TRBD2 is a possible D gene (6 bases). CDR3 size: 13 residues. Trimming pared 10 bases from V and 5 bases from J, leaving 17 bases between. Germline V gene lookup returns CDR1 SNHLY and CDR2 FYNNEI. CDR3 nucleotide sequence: TGTGCCACGGGGATAGCGGTATGGGAGACCCAGTACTTC. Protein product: CATGIAVWETQYF.

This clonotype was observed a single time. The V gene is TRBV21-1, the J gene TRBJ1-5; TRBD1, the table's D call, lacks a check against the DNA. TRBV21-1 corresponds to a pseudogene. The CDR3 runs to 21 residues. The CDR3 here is CASLPPLAPGQGAHSNQPQHF. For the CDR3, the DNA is TGTGCCAGCCTACCTCCCCTTGCACCGGGACAGGGGGCGCATAGCAATCAGCCCCAGCATTTT.

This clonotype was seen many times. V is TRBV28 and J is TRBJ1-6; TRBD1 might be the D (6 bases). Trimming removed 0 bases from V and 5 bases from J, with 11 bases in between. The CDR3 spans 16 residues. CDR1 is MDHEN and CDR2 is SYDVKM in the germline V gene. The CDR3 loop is CASSLWAGEDNSPLHF. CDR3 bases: TGTGCCAGCAGTTTATGGGCAGGGGAAGATAATTCACCCCTCCACTTT.

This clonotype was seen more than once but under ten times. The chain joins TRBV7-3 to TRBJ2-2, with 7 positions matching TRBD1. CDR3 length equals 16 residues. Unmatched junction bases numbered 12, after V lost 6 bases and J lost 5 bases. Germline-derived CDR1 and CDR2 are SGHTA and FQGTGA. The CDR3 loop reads CASRPPGPRGTGELFF. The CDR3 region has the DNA TGTGCCAGCAGACCACCGGGACCCAGGGGGACCGGGGAGCTGTTTTTT.

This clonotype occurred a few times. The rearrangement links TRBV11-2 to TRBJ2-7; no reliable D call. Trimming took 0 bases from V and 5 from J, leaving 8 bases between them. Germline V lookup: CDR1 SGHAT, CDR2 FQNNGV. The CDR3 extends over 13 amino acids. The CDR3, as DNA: TGTGCCAGCAGCTTAGAGGTGGGGAACGAGCAGTACTTC. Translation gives CASSLEVGNEQYF.

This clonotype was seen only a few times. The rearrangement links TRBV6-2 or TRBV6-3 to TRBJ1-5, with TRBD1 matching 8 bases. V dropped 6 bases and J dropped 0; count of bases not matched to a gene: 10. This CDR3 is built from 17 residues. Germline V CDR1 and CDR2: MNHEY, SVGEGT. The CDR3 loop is CASRPSDRAVSNQPQHF. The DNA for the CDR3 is TGTGCCAGCAGACCCTCGGACAGGGCAGTTAGCAATCAGCCCCAGCATTTT.

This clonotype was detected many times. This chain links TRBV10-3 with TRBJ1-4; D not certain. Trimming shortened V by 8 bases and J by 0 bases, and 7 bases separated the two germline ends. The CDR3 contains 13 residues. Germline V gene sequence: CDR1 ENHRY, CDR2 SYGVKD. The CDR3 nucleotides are TGTGCCATCCGGAGTCCAACTAATGAAAAACTGTTTTTT. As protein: CAIRSPTNEKLFF.

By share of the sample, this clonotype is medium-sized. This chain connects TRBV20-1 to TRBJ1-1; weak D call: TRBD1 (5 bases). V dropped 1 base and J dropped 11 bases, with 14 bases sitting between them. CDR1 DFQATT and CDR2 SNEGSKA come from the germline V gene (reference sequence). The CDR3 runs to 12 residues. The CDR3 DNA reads TGCAGTGCTAGAGGAGGGGCGAGGATGGCTTTCTTT. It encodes CSARGGARMAFF.

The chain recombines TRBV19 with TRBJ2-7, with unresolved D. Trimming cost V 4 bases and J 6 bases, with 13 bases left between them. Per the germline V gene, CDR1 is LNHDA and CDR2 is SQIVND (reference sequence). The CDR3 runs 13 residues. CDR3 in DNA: TGTGCCAGTAGTACCGTCCACCCCGCCGAGCAGTACTTC. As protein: CASSTVHPAEQYF.